This T cell receptor (beta chain) was recovered during a study of blood T cell repertoires in COVID-19. Sequencing used immunoSEQ multiplex PCR; TCRdb keeps in-frame clones, though not all of them. The sample yields around 700,000 clones, over 80% seen once. Per germline, CDR1 SGHNT and CDR2 YYREEE (reference sequence). The CDR3 has 14 residues. Trimming removed 0 bases from V and 7 bases from J, with 13 bases in between. The clonotype originates from a young woman with acute or convalescent COVID-19. J is TRBJ1-1 and V is TRBV5-4, with D perhaps TRBD1 (5 bases). Sample: peripheral blood. The CDR3 loop reads CASSLAGPEDEAFF. Written as DNA, the CDR3 is TGTGCCAGCAGCTTGGCAGGGCCCGAGGATGAAGCTTTCTTT.